The entry below gives a single T cell receptor (beta chain) sequence along with its context. In the original workflow: For nucleated cells, counts were estimated from reference gene primer amplification. Produced via immunoSEQ multiplex PCR; TCRdb's table is partial and in-frame only. V and J calls and clone size are given by that table; D and trimming were obtained from the DNA. The table lists roughly 77,000 clones, 88% of them singletons, with roughly 4.6% in the top ten. This sample was included in a study of blood T cell repertoires in COVID-19. Sequenced: peripheral blood. This receptor was taken from a human donor in a cohort sampled during active COVID-19.

Here the CDR3 DNA reads TGTGCCAGCAGCTTAGACAGGGGCAAAAATGAAAAACTGTTTTTT. Its translation: CASSLDRGKNEKLFF. This chain links TRBV7-2 with TRBJ1-4, with TRBD1 matching over 7 bases. Germline CDR1 is SGHTA and CDR2 is FQGNSA. Unmatched junction bases numbered 4, after V lost 1 base and J lost 5 bases. The CDR3 extends over 15 amino acids.